Sequencing of this T cell receptor (beta chain) was carried out in a study of blood T cell repertoires in COVID-19. About the study: Both acute and convalescent COVID-19 samples were obtained from the United States, Italy and Spain. T cells, B-cell-depleted T cells, or PBMCs supplied cDNA or gDNA.

In the authors' workflow: The assay estimated nucleated cells by amplifying reference gene primers. Repertoires were generated with immunoSEQ multiplex PCR, while TCRdb's copy carries only in-frame clones and drops some. V, J and clone size are taken as reported in that table, and D and trimming were inferred from the DNA itself. The data contain fewer than 300,000 clones, around 83% of them singletons. The CDR3 contains 14 residues. V was trimmed by 1 base and J by 5 bases, leaving 11 bases between them. Germline CDR1 is SEHNR and CDR2 is FQNEAQ (reference sequence). V and J are TRBV7-9 and TRBJ1-2; D is undetermined. Sequenced material: peripheral blood. The receptor was isolated from an older man with acute or convalescent COVID-19. The CDR3 region is CASSLEGVGYGYTF. CDR3 bases: TGTGCCAGCAGCTTAGAGGGAGTCGGGTATGGCTACACCTTC.